The clone carrying this TCR beta chain showed up just once. What it recognizes is unknown. This specimen belongs to a study of blood T cells in healthy people across ages. This CDR3 is 18 amino acids long. Germline loops: CDR1 SGHTA, CDR2 FQGNSA. V trimming: 1 base; J trimming: 2 bases; junction bases outside the gene matches: 5. The people who gave samples were healthy Caucasians from Russia, aged roughly 6 to 90. The second PCR ran roughly 6 to 11 cycles with a sample-barcoded 5' primer and J-beta primers. From the 5' RACE reads, TCRdb called clonotypes with MiXCR, one entry per CDR3 protein. The sample consists of 1.5 million to 2 million distinct CDR3 sequences, 49% of them appearing once. Overall study results and limits: The fall in TCR beta diversity per million T cells was roughly linear with age. Not knowing donor CMV status may have confounded expanded clonotype changes.

This chain joins TRBV7-2 and TRBJ2-5, with TRBD2 matching 15 bases. The material sequenced was blood. The receptor's source is a woman aged 40 to 49 in good health. CDR3 loop: CTSSLGGLAGGRQETQYF. CDR3 DNA: TGTACCAGCAGCTTAGGTGGACTAGCGGGGGGGCGGCAAGAGACCCAGTACTTC.